Below are 25 T cell receptor beta chains sequenced from a single sample in a study of TIL therapy for anti-PD-1-resistant metastatic lung cancer. Time point denoted: pre-treatment sample, taken before nivolumab and TIL therapy. Pleural nodules or supraclavicular lymph nodes made up most of the excised metastases sampled. The immunoSEQ assay was v3. Sequencing used immunoSEQ multiplex PCR; TCRdb keeps in-frame clones, though not all of them. Here the sample spans about 26,000 clones, roughly 72% being singletons. The source was tumor tissue, collected at baseline. These receptors came from a person between 30 and 79 years old with non-small cell lung cancer.

The chain links TRBV5-4 to TRBJ1-3; TRBD1 aligns across 7 bases. Losses at the gene ends were 1 base for V and 2 bases for J; bases not matched to a gene: 0. Germline loops: CDR1 SGHNT, CDR2 YYREEE (reference sequence). There are 14 residues in the CDR3. This CDR3 is CASSLRGPGNTIYF. Written as DNA, the CDR3 is TGTGCCAGCAGCTTGAGGGGGCCTGGAAACACCATATATTTT. Combining the CDR3 with reference TRBV5-4 and TRBJ1-3 gives the whole variable domain ETGVTQSPTHLIKTRGQQVTLRCSSQSGHNTVSWYQQALGQGPQFIFQYYREEENGRGNFPPRFSGLQFPNYSSELNVNALELDDSALYLCASSLRGPGNTIYFGEGSWLTVV.

This chain links TRBV30 with TRBJ2-3, with 7 bases lining up with TRBD2. This CDR3 has 14 residues. CDR1 is GTSNPN, CDR2 SVGIG, per germline (reference sequence). J was trimmed by 0 bases and V by 4 bases; bases with no gene match: 4. The CDR3 spells CAWTSGASTDTQYF. The CDR3 DNA follows: TGTGCCTGGACAAGCGGGGCCAGCACAGATACGCAGTATTTT.

V is TRBV6-6 and J is TRBJ1-5, with 9 positions matching TRBD1. Germline CDR1 and CDR2: MNHNY and SVGAGI (reference sequence). The CDR3 extends over 16 amino acids. J lost 4 bases, V lost 11 bases, and 15 bases had no gene match. CDR3 loop: CASGPSGGTGNQPQHF. DNA for the CDR3: TGTGCCTCTGGCCCTTCGGGCGGGACAGGGAATCAGCCCCAGCATTTT.

V gene TRBV11-3 combines with J gene TRBJ2-1, with D uncertain. CDR3 size: 15 residues. Germline CDR1 reads SGHNT; CDR2 reads YENEEA. The V and J ends lost 6 bases and 3 bases respectively, with 15 bases between them. The CDR3 nucleotides are TGTGCCAGCAGTCCTACTTGCCCCTTCTACAATGAGCAGTTCTTC. Protein product: CASSPTCPFYNEQFF.

This chain links TRBV5-4 with TRBJ2-3; TRBD2 matches at 10 bases. This CDR3 is 16 amino acids long. Germline trimming cut 6 bases from V and 1 base from J; bases unmatched to any gene: 8. Germline V gives CDR1 SGHNT, CDR2 YYREEE (reference sequence). The CDR3 reads CASTTPLAGGTDTQYF. CDR3 bases: TGTGCCAGCACTACACCTCTAGCGGGGGGCACAGATACGCAGTATTTT.

This chain uses TRBV5-4 with TRBJ1-1; 8 nucleotides agree with TRBD1. In germline, CDR1 is SGHNT, CDR2 YYREEE (reference sequence). The CDR3 is 14 residues long. Unmatched junction bases numbered 5, after V lost 1 base and J lost 6 bases. CDR3 sequence (DNA): TGTGCCAGCAGCTTGTGGGGGACAGGTCCTGAAGCTTTCTTT. Translating it yields CASSLWGTGPEAFF.

The chain links TRBV6-6 to TRBJ2-7, with D perhaps matching TRBD1 (5 bases). Per germline, CDR1 MNHNY and CDR2 SVGAGI (reference sequence). V shed 1 base and J shed 5 bases, with 6 bases lying between them. The CDR3 runs to 12 residues. CDR3 residues: CASSYFRDEQYF. The DNA of the CDR3 is TGTGCCAGCAGTTACTTCAGGGACGAGCAGTACTTC.

V and J are TRBV10-3 and TRBJ2-7; D gene unclear. This CDR3 spans 14 amino acids. Germline V gene data show CDR1 as ENHRY and CDR2 as SYGVKD. Trimming removed 10 bases at V and 3 bases at J, with 19 bases between. The chain's CDR3 is CASSPAATDYEQYF. In DNA, the CDR3 is TGTGCCAGCAGCCCTGCGGCTACTGACTACGAGCAGTACTTC.

This chain connects TRBV2 to TRBJ2-7, with D possibly matching TRBD2 (7 bases). The CDR3 runs to 14 residues. Germline V lookup: CDR1 SNHLY, CDR2 FYNNEI. Trimming removed 10 bases from V and 4 bases from J, with 20 bases in between. This CDR3 is CATVRGALGYEQYF. The DNA of the CDR3 is TGTGCCACCGTTCGGGGGGCTTTGGGGTACGAGCAGTACTTC.

The genes are TRBV5-1 and TRBJ2-3; no clear D gene. The CDR3 length is 14 residues. Trimming removed 0 bases at V and 5 bases at J, with 10 bases between. Germline CDR1 SGHRS, CDR2 YFSETQ. The CDR3 coding sequence is TGCGCCAGCAGCTTGGTGGCGTTAGTAGATACGCAGTATTTT. Translated, it gives CASSLVALVDTQYF.

Points on this clone: Mismatch with germline at one junction end may stem from a read error. The CDR3 spells CASSLDHAVAADF. For the CDR3, the DNA is TGTGCCAGCAGCTTAGATCACGCAGTCGCGGCTGATTTT. This chain uses TRBV11-2 with TRBJ1-4; D is undetermined. The CDR3 covers 13 residues. The germline V gene encodes CDR1 SGHAT and CDR2 FQNNGV.

V is TRBV19 and J is TRBJ1-5; a weak D match, TRBD1 (5 bases). Germline assignment: CDR1 LNHDA and CDR2 SQIVND (reference sequence). CDR3 length: 14 residues. The germline V and J ends were trimmed by 6 bases and 5 bases, with 14 bases remaining between them. DNA for the CDR3: TGTGCCAGTAGGGGGGTGAGATGGGATCAGCCCCAGCATTTT. This gives the protein CASRGVRWDQPQHF.

CDR3 sequence reads: CASSLLVASGGWTQYF. The CDR3 nucleotides are TGTGCCAGCAGCCTACTCGTGGCTAGCGGGGGGTGGACGCAGTATTTT. The chain recombines TRBV6-6 with TRBJ2-3; 11 bases agree with TRBD2. Germline trimming cut 6 bases from V and 9 bases from J; bases unmatched to any gene: 14. Germline V CDR1 and CDR2: MNHNY, SVGAGI (reference sequence). The CDR3 extends over 16 amino acids.

This rearrangement joins TRBV11-2 to TRBJ2-3; 10 nucleotides line up with TRBD1. Germline CDR1 and CDR2: SGHAT and FQNNGV. V shed 1 base, J shed 6 bases, and the junction held 4 bases outside the gene matches. The CDR3 contains 15 residues. Here the CDR3 DNA reads TGTGCCAGCAGCTTAGGACAGGGGGCCTTGGATACGCAGTATTTT. Its translation: CASSLGQGALDTQYF. The full variable domain, rest sourced from reference TRBV11-2 and TRBJ2-3, is EAGVAQSPRYKIIEKRQSVAFWCNPISGHATLYWYQQILGQGPKLLIQFQNNGVVDDSQLPKDRFSAERLKGVDSTLKIQPAKLEDSAVYLCASSLGQGALDTQYFGPGTRLTVL.

The table lists this clone with a count of one. For the CDR3, the DNA is TGTGCCAGCAGCCAAGCATGGGGCGCAGACACTGAAGCTTTCTTT. This encodes CASSQAWGADTEAFF. V usage is TRBV14 and J usage is TRBJ1-1; tentatively, D is TRBD1 (5 bases). Trimming pared 1 base from V and 3 bases from J, leaving 12 bases between. CDR1 and CDR2 (germline): SGHDN, FVKESK. The CDR3 totals 15 residues.

The V gene is TRBV5-8, the J gene TRBJ1-1; the D gene is possibly TRBD1 (5 bases). V lost 5 bases, J lost 4 bases, and 15 bases lay in between. From germline, CDR1 is SGHTS and CDR2 YDEGEE. This CDR3 region has 14 residues. CDR3 residues: CASSYLGGGTEAFF. CDR3 nucleotides: TGTGCCAGCAGTTACCTCGGGGGGGGCACTGAAGCTTTCTTT.

The chain is built from TRBV4-2 and TRBJ2-2; TRBD2 matches 14 bases. J gave up 2 bases and V 0 bases, and 2 bases lay outside the gene matches. Germline CDR1 LGHNA, CDR2 YNFKEQ. The CDR3 is 18 residues long. The CDR3 DNA follows: TGTGCCAGCAGCCAAGAGACTAGCGGGGGGGCTAACACCGGGGAGCTGTTTTTT. Its protein product is CASSQETSGGANTGELFF.

In its sample, this clone ranks as medium-sized (0.01 to 0.1%). This chain links TRBV25-1 with TRBJ1-5; no firm D call. V shed 1 base and J shed 0 bases, with 10 bases lying between them. Germline loops: CDR1 MGHDK, CDR2 SYGVNS. CDR3 length equals 16 residues. CDR3 in DNA: TGTGCCAGCAGTGAATGCCAGGCGGATAGCAATCAGCCCCAGCATTTT. Amino acids: CASSECQADSNQPQHF.

The gene calls are TRBV9 and TRBJ2-3, with 11 bases aligning to TRBD2. V was clipped by 4 bases and J by 3 bases; unmatched bases: 19. The CDR3 has 20 amino acids. Per germline, CDR1 SGDLS and CDR2 YYNGEE. The CDR3 sequence is CASSLPSGGPSLRGTDTQYF. The DNA of the CDR3 is TGTGCCAGCAGCCTACCTAGCGGGGGGCCATCCTTAAGAGGGACAGATACGCAGTATTTT.

The chain combines TRBV6-5 with TRBJ2-4; D may be TRBD1 or TRBD2 (6 bases each). The CDR3 length is 14 residues. Germline CDR1 MNHEY, CDR2 SVGAGI. Trimming pared 6 bases from V and 5 bases from J, leaving 14 bases between. The CDR3 loop is CASRTPGAQNIQYF. CDR3 DNA: TGTGCCAGCAGAACTCCGGGGGCCCAAAACATTCAGTACTTC.

This chain links TRBV15 with TRBJ1-6; tentatively, D is TRBD1 (5 bases). Germline values: CDR1 LNHNV, CDR2 YYDKDF (reference sequence). This CDR3 is 17 amino acids long. V lost 0 bases and J 4 bases, leaving 13 bases between the germline ends. The CDR3 loop reads CATSRDSVAGYNSPLHF. The CDR3 DNA sequence: TGTGCCACCAGCAGAGATTCCGTCGCAGGGTATAATTCACCCCTCCACTTT.

CDR3 sequence (DNA): TGTGCCAGCGCTCTCCTCCGGGACAGGGGAAACACCATATATTTT. It translates to CASALLRDRGNTIYF. V gene TRBV19 combines with J gene TRBJ1-3, with 8 bases aligning to TRBD1. The length of the CDR3 is 15 residues. Germline V gene sequence: CDR1 LNHDA, CDR2 SQIVND (reference sequence). J lost 4 bases, V lost 9 bases, and 11 bases had no gene match.

The rearrangement joins TRBV12-5 to TRBJ2-5; the D gene is possibly TRBD2 (5 bases). The CDR3 contains 16 residues. The germline V gene encodes CDR1 LGHNT and CDR2 FRNRAP. Between the trimmed V and J ends, which lost 4 bases and 1 base, there was a span of 16 bases. The CDR3 here is CASGSGVGVSQETQYF. For the CDR3, the DNA is TGTGCTAGTGGTTCCGGAGTGGGAGTGAGCCAAGAGACCCAGTACTTC. Variable domain in full (rest from reference TRBV12-5 and TRBJ2-5): DARVTQTPRHKVTEMGQEVTMRCQPILGHNTVFWYRQTMMQGLELLAYFRNRAPLDDSGMPKDRFSAEMPDATLATLKIQPSEPRDSAVYFCASGSGVGVSQETQYFGPGTRLLVL.

J is TRBJ2-3 and V is TRBV10-3, with a tentative D call TRBD2 (6 bases). Trimming took off 2 bases at V and 0 bases at J, with 9 bases between the two ends. This CDR3 has 15 residues. CDR1 ENHRY and CDR2 SYGVKD come from the germline V gene. The CDR3 DNA reads as TGTGCCATCAGTGAGGGGGGGACGAGCACAGATACGCAGTATTTT. The encoded protein is CAISEGGTSTDTQYF.

The rearrangement links TRBV6-1 to TRBJ1-1; D remains ambiguous. V was pared by 7 bases and J by 5 bases, with 20 bases between. This CDR3 comprises 15 residues. Germline V lookup: CDR1 MNHNS, CDR2 SASEGT. The CDR3 DNA follows: TGTGCCAGCACCGAGCGAAGGGCCCAAGGGACTGAAGCTTTCTTT. Amino acid sequence: CASTERRAQGTEAFF.